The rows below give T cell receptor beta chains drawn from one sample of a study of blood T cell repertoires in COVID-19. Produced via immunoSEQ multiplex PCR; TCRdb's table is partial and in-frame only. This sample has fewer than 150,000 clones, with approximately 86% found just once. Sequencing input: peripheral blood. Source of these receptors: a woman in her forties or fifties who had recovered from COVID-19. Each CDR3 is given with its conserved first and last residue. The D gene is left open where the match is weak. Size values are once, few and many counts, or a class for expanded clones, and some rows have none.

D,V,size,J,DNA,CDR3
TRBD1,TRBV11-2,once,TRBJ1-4,TGTGCCAGCAGCTTTTCTCGGGACAGGCAAAATGAAAAACTGTTTTTT,CASSFSRDRQNEKLFF
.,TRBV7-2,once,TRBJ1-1,TGTGCCAGCACCCTCCTGGGGGGAGGTTTCACTGAAGCTTTCTTT,CASTLLGGGFTEAFF
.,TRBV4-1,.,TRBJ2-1,TGCGCCAGCAGCCAAGATAGCGGAAGCACCTACAATGAGCAGTTCTTC,CASSQDSGSTYNEQFF
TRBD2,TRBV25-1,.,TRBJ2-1,TGTGCCAGCAGTGAATTATCCGCGGGAGACAAATACAATGAGCAGTTCTTC,CASSELSAGDKYNEQFF
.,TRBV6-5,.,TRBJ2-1,TGTGCCAGCAGTCTACAGGGTTGGCAGTTCTTC,CASSLQGWQFF
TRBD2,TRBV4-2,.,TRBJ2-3,TGTGCCAGCAGCCTATCTAGCGGGGGCACAGATACGCAGTATTTT,CASSLSSGGTDTQYF
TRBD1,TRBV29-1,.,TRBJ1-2,TGCAGCACCCAACAGGGGTATGGCTACACCTTC,CSTQQGYGYTF
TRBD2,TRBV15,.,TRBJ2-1,TGTGCCACCAGCGGATCGGCTAGCGGGAGGGGGAACAATGAGCAGTTCTTC,CATSGSASGRGNNEQFF
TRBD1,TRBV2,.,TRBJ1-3,TGTGCCAGCAGTGGACAGGGGGTTATTGGAAACACCATATATTTT,CASSGQGVIGNTIYF
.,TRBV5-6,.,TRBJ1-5,TGTGCCAGCAGCTTGTACACAGGGATCAATCAGCCCCAGCATTTT,CASSLYTGINQPQHF
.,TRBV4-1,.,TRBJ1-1,TGCGCCAGCAGCCAAGACAGGGCTGGGGTGAACACTGAAGCTTTCTTT,CASSQDRAGVNTEAFF
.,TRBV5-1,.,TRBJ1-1,TGCGCCAGCAGCTTGGATACGCACATCACTGAAGCTTTCTTT,CASSLDTHITEAFF
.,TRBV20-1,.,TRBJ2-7,TGCAGTGCCCCGAGTCCCTACGAGCAGTACTTC,CSAPSPYEQYF
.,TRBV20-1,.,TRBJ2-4,TGCAGTGCCCCTCTCGGGGTTCAGTACTTC,CSAPLGVQYF
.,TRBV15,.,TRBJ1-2,TGTGCCACCAGCAGAGATAGGGATAACAGGGTATCCGCTGGCTACACCTTC,CATSRDRDNRVSAGYTF
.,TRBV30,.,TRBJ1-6,TGTGCCTGGAGTGTACAGACTACGTCACCCCTCCACTTT,CAWSVQTTSPLHF
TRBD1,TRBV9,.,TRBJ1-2,TGTGCCAGCAGCGTGAGTCTGGGACAGGATAATGGCTACACCTTC,CASSVSLGQDNGYTF
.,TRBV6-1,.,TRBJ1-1,TGTGCCAGCAGTGCCCCCCGCTTAGCGGCCAACACTGAAGCTTTCTTT,CASSAPRLAANTEAFF
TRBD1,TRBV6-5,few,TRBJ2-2,TGTGCCAGCAGGGACAGGGGGGTCGCCGGGGAGCTGTTTTTT,CASRDRGVAGELFF
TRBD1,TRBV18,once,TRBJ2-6,TGTGCCAGCTCGCCATCGACAGGGACCCGCTCTGGGGCCAACGTCCTGACTTTC,CASSPSTGTRSGANVLTF
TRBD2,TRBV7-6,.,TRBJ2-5,TGTGCCAGCAGCGGGGGTCGCGGGGGGGCCTACGGTGAGACCCAGTACTTC,CASSGGRGGAYGETQYF
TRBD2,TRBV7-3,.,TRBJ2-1,TGTGCCAGCAGCAGCGGGAGAGGGAATGAGCAGTTCTTC,CASSSGRGNEQFF
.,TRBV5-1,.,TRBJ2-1,TGCGCCAGCAGCTCGCTCCTACCCACCTCCGAGGAGCAGTTCTTC,CASSSLLPTSEEQFF
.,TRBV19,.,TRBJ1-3,TGTGCCAGTAGTACCGGAGAGGGATACTCTGGAAACACCATATATTTT,CASSTGEGYSGNTIYF
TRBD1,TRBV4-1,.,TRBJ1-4,TGCGCCAGCAGCCCGGGACAGGGTCTCTCTAATGAAAAACTGTTTTTT,CASSPGQGLSNEKLFF
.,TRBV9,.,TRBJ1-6,TGTGCCAGCAGCGTTGACGGGAATTCACCCCTCCACTTT,CASSVDGNSPLHF
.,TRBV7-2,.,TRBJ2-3,TGTGCCAGCAGCCCCCTCGGTGGAGGGGGAGGGTATACGCAGTATTTT,CASSPLGGGGGYTQYF
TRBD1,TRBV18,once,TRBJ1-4,TGTGCCAGCTCACCTAGGCAGGGGGGCGAAAAACTGTTTTTT,CASSPRQGGEKLFF
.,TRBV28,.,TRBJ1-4,TGTGCCAGCAGTTTCAACGGCGGGGGGCTATCAGGAAAACTGTTTTTT,CASSFNGGGLSGKLFF
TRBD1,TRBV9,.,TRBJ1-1,TGTGCCAGCAGCGGGGGACAGGGCCGAAGCACTGAAGCTTTCTTT,CASSGGQGRSTEAFF
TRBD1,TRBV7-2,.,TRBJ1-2,TGTGCCAGCACGCTCACCCCGGGACAGGGGGCCGGCTACACCTTC,CASTLTPGQGAGYTF
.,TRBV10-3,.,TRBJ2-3,TGTGCCATCAGTGTACGGGGAGGTACGCAGTATTTT,CAISVRGGTQYF
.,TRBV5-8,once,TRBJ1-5,TGTGCCAGCCTAACCTGGTTTACAGGAAGCAATCAGCCCCAGCATTTT,CASLTWFTGSNQPQHF
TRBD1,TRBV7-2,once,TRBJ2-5,TGTGCCAGCAGCGTTCCAGGGGGCGAGACCCAGTACTTC,CASSVPGGETQYF
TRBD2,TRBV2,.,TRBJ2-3,TGTGCCAGCAGTGAAGGGGCCCTAGCGGGGGCCACAGATACGCAGTATTTT,CASSEGALAGATDTQYF
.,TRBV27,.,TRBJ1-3,TGTGCCAGCAGCTCGGCGGACTCTGGAAACACCATATATTTT,CASSSADSGNTIYF
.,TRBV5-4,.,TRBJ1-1,TGTGCCAGCAGCACGCCCTCGTCCGGGACTGAAGCTTTCTTT,CASSTPSSGTEAFF
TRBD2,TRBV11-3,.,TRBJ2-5,TGTGCCAGCGGGCTTACAGGGTGGCTAGCGGGAGCACAAGAGACCCAGTACTTC,CASGLTGWLAGAQETQYF
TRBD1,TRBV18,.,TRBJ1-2,TGTGCCAGCTCACTTCTGGACAGGGGGCGCGGCGACTACACCTTC,CASSLLDRGRGDYTF
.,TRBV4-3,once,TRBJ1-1,TGCGCCAGCAGCCAACGTCCTAAGACTGAAGCTTTCTTT,CASSQRPKTEAFF
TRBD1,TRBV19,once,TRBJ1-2,TGTGCCAGTACCGGGGACAGATCCGCCTTCTATGGCTACACCTTC,CASTGDRSAFYGYTF
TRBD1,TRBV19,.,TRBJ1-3,TGTGCCAGTAGGGCCTTAGACAGGGCTGGAAACACCATATATTTT,CASRALDRAGNTIYF
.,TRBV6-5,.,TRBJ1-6,TGTGCCACCCGGGGGGTAGATAATTCACCCCTCCACTTT,CATRGVDNSPLHF
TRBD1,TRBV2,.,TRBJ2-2,TGTGCCAGCAGTGGCCTACAGGGGAAACACGGGGAGCTGTTTTTT,CASSGLQGKHGELFF
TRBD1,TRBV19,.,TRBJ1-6,TGTGCCAGTAATCGGGACAGGGCTTCTGGGTCACCCCTCCACTTT,CASNRDRASGSPLHF
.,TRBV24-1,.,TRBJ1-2,TGTGCCACCAGTGACCGGTCAGGCGGCTACACCTTC,CATSDRSGGYTF
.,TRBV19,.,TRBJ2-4,TGTGCCAGTAGTAACCTCCGGGGGGCTGAAAACATTCAGTACTTC,CASSNLRGAENIQYF
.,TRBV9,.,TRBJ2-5,TGTGCCAGCAGCGTAGGGGGCTCAGGGGAGACCCAGTACTTC,CASSVGGSGETQYF
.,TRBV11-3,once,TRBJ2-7,TGTGCCAGCAGCGCCGACAGGAGCTCCTACGAGCAGTACTTC,CASSADRSSYEQYF
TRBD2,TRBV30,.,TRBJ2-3,TGTGCCTGGAGTGCGGGAGGCCCGGATACGCAGTATTTT,CAWSAGGPDTQYF
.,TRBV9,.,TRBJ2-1,TGTGCCAGCAGCCGGGACACCAGCTCCTACAATGAGCAGTTCTTC,CASSRDTSSYNEQFF
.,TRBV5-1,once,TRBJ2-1,TGCGCCAGCACCCAGGAAAGCTCCTACAATGAGCAGTTCTTC,CASTQESSYNEQFF